These T cell receptor beta chains were read from a single sample in a study of blood T cells in healthy people across ages. TCRdb called the 5' RACE reads again in MiXCR, with one record for every CDR3 protein. The sample carries 1.5 million to 2 million distinct CDR3 sequences, less than 50% recorded once. Sequencing was done on a sample of blood. These TCRs come from a woman aged 40-49 years in good health. The CDR3 runs from the conserved cysteine through the conserved F or W. D genes are given only for firm matches. Size tells how often a clone was seen (once, few, many) or the class of an expanded clone, and some rows leave it out.

length,J,D,V,size,CDR3,DNA
17,TRBJ2-5,TRBD1,TRBV5-1,few,CASSLDVGQIVQETQYF,TGCGCCAGCAGCTTGGACGTGGGACAGATTGTACAAGAGACCCAGTACTTC
14,TRBJ2-7,.,TRBV25-1,.,CASQGQQRAYEQYF,TGTGCCAGCCAAGGACAGCAAAGAGCCTACGAGCAGTACTTC
13,TRBJ2-7,TRBD1,TRBV6-2/TRBV6-3,few,CASRTDRSYEQYF,TGTGCCAGCAGGACGGACAGGTCCTACGAGCAGTACTTC
14,TRBJ2-1,.,TRBV7-8,.,CASSFGPSMDEQFF,TGTGCCAGCAGCTTCGGTCCTAGCATGGATGAGCAGTTCTTC
15,TRBJ2-1,TRBD1,TRBV4-2,few,CASSSRDSSYNEQFF,TGTGCCAGCAGCTCCCGGGACAGCTCCTACAATGAGCAGTTCTTC
14,TRBJ1-2,TRBD1,TRBV10-3,.,CAIRGTGINYGYTF,TGTGCCATCAGAGGGACAGGTATTAACTATGGCTACACCTTC
15,TRBJ1-2,.,TRBV20-1,.,CSARLRQGTNYGYTF,TGCAGTGCTAGGCTCCGGCAGGGTACTAACTATGGCTACACCTTC
13,TRBJ2-3,.,TRBV28,.,CASSDQGIDTQYF,TGTGCCAGCAGTGACCAGGGGATAGATACGCAGTATTTT
15,TRBJ2-3,.,TRBV10-1,few,CASSERGKPRDTQYF,TGCGCCAGCAGTGAACGAGGCAAGCCCAGGGATACGCAGTATTTT
15,TRBJ2-3,TRBD1,TRBV6-2/TRBV6-3,.,CASSYKGAPTDTQYF,TGTGCCAGCAGTTACAAGGGGGCACCGACAGATACGCAGTATTTT
15,TRBJ1-6,.,TRBV4-3,few,CASSQEYDYNSPLHF,TGCGCCAGCAGCCAAGAATACGACTATAATTCACCCCTCCACTTT
18,TRBJ2-1,TRBD2,TRBV11-3,.,CASSLDRASGGARNEQFF,TGTGCCAGCAGCTTAGATCGGGCTAGCGGGGGGGCGCGGAATGAGCAGTTCTTC
14,TRBJ2-1,.,TRBV10-3,few,CAISEAPARAEQFF,TGTGCCATCAGTGAGGCCCCCGCAAGGGCTGAGCAGTTCTTC
13,TRBJ1-2,.,TRBV10-3,.,CAISEGGGYGYTF,TGTGCCATCAGTGAAGGTGGCGGCTATGGCTACACCTTC
16,TRBJ2-1,TRBD1,TRBV6-2/TRBV6-3,.,CASSDEGTGPYNEQFF,TGTGCCAGCAGCGACGAGGGGACAGGGCCTTATAATGAGCAGTTCTTC
17,TRBJ2-5,TRBD2,TRBV11-2,few,CASSLGTSGGQGETQYF,TGTGCCAGCAGCTTAGGGACTAGCGGGGGTCAAGGAGAGACCCAGTACTTC
14,TRBJ2-3,.,TRBV12-3/TRBV12-4,few,CASTTGHSTDTQYF,TGTGCCAGCACCACCGGACATAGCACAGATACGCAGTATTTT
12,TRBJ2-1,TRBD2,TRBV9,many,CASSVRGDEQFF,TGTGCCAGCAGTGTCCGGGGGGATGAGCAGTTCTTC
13,TRBJ2-3,.,TRBV3-1,.,CASSLPGGDTRYF,TGTGCCAGCAGCCTCCCAGGAGGAGATACGCGGTATTTT
12,TRBJ1-5,.,TRBV20-1,.,CSAWGLQGPQHF,TGCAGTGCTTGGGGACTGCAGGGGCCCCAGCATTTT
12,TRBJ1-5,.,TRBV13,.,CASSSVGRPQHF,TGTGCCAGCAGCTCAGTCGGCCGGCCCCAGCATTTT
16,TRBJ2-1,TRBD2,TRBV20-1,.,CSARLAGGLYKAEQFF,TGCAGTGCTAGACTTGCGGGGGGGCTTTACAAAGCTGAGCAGTTCTTC